The clone carrying this T cell receptor beta chain was seen a handful of times. No antigen is known for it. Addition of a universal primer site occurred through template switching, and cDNA carried unique molecular identifiers. TCRdb redid the calling of the 5' RACE reads with MiXCR, one entry per CDR3 protein. The profile shows approximately 300,000 distinct CDR3 sequences, 8% to 9.5% of them singletons. The source of the sample is a study of identical twins. Points from the study as a whole: Zero-insertion findings could be partly confounded by invariant cells (MAIT and iNKT cells).

V was pared by 5 bases and J by 5 bases, with 12 bases between. Germline V gives CDR1 SEHNR, CDR2 FQNEAQ (reference sequence). The CDR3 loop spans 13 amino acids. The data were also submitted as part of a second study, on yellow fever vaccine responses in identical twins.

V gene TRBV7-9 combines with J gene TRBJ2-5; tentatively, D is TRBD1 (5 bases). The receptor was isolated from a woman aged 18-30 years in good health. The sequencing input was CD8+ T cells sorted from blood. This CDR3 is CASSERGRETQYF. The CDR3 DNA follows: TGTGCCAGCAGCGAAAGGGGTCGGGAGACCCAGTACTTC.